What follows are 19 T cell receptor beta chains derived from one specimen sequenced in a study of immune cell composition in non-small cell lung cancer. TCRdb keeps only in-frame clones here, not all; method: immunoSEQ multiplex PCR. In the table there are 13,000 to 15,000 clones, about 84% of which are singletons. The sample was lung tumor tissue. The receptor set was obtained from a human donor with non-small cell lung cancer.

This sequence joins TRBV19 and TRBJ2-5; D not resolved. V was shortened by 8 bases and J by 5 bases, with 12 bases between the two germline ends. The germline V gene has CDR1 LNHDA and CDR2 SQIVND (reference sequence). The length of the CDR3 is 12 residues. The chain's CDR3 is CASLGHGETQYF. The CDR3 DNA sequence: TGTGCCAGTTTAGGGCACGGTGAGACCCAGTACTTC.

The rearrangement links TRBV29-1 to TRBJ2-2, with a possible D match to TRBD2 (5 bases). The CDR3 consists of 13 residues. The germline gives CDR1 SQVTM, CDR2 ANQGSEA. Trimming shortened V by 7 bases and J by 5 bases, and 14 bases separated the two germline ends. In nucleotides, the CDR3 is TGCAGCGCCACAGTAACGGGGACCGGGGAGCTGTTTTTT. Translating it yields CSATVTGTGELFF.

This rearrangement joins TRBV28 to TRBJ2-1; TRBD2 might be the D (5 bases). This CDR3 is 14 amino acids long. Trimming stripped 8 bases from V and 4 bases from J, with 15 bases between. Germline CDR1 and CDR2: MDHEN and SYDVKM. Here the CDR3 reads CASFPRRLYNEQFF. CDR3 DNA: TGTGCCAGCTTCCCCCGGAGGCTATACAATGAGCAGTTCTTC.

The chain couples TRBV18 to TRBJ1-4; D unclear. Per germline, CDR1 KGHSH and CDR2 LQKENI. V was trimmed by 3 bases and J by 4 bases, leaving 9 bases between them. The CDR3 runs to 14 residues. CDR3 nucleotide sequence: TGTGCCAGCTCACCGGCGACCGGTAATGAAAAACTGTTTTTT. It codes for CASSPATGNEKLFF.

The chain employs TRBV15 and TRBJ2-7; D not certain. Trimming removed 0 bases at V and 5 bases at J, with 23 bases between. Germline loops: CDR1 LNHNV, CDR2 YYDKDF (reference sequence). This CDR3 is 18 amino acids long. CDR3 loop: CATSRDLPNRLSRNEQYF. In DNA form, the CDR3 reads TGTGCCACCAGCAGAGATCTGCCTAACCGCCTCTCCCGGAACGAGCAGTACTTC.

V is TRBV7-2 and J is TRBJ2-7; 9 bases match TRBD2. The CDR3 contains 18 residues. The germline gives CDR1 SGHTA, CDR2 FQGNSA. With V trimmed by 2 bases and J by 4 bases, 15 bases remained unmatched. CDR3 in amino acids: CASSLHIAGGRVSYEQYF. CDR3 nucleotide sequence: TGTGCCAGCAGCTTACATATTGCGGGAGGGAGAGTAAGTTACGAGCAGTACTTC.

The chain employs TRBV5-4 and TRBJ2-5; 11 nucleotides agree with TRBD1. Germline CDR1 and CDR2: SGHNT and YYREEE (reference sequence). The trim removed 4 bases at V and 4 bases at J, leaving 9 bases unmatched. CDR3 length: 16 amino acids. The CDR3 nucleotides are TGTGCCAGCAGCGTACGGGACAGGGGGAATCGAGAGACCCAGTACTTC. This sequence encodes CASSVRDRGNRETQYF.

With regard to this clone: No conserved phenylalanine or tryptophan ends this CDR3, so it is likely a read error. The chain carries TRBV9 and TRBJ1-3; possible D gene TRBD1, 5 bases. The CDR3 is 15 residues long. V was clipped by 0 bases and J by 7 bases, with 14 bases between them. CDR1 is SGDLS and CDR2 is YYNGEE in the germline V gene. The CDR3: CASSVGRAGGNTIYV. DNA for the CDR3: TGTGCCAGCAGCGTAGGCAGGGCAGGAGGGAACACCATATATGTT.

V gene TRBV4-3 combines with J gene TRBJ2-2; the match to TRBD2 covers 9 bases. Germline V gene lookup returns CDR1 LGHNA and CDR2 YSLEER. Trimming at V came to 0 bases and at J to 4 bases, leaving 6 bases not matched to a gene. The CDR3 has 17 amino acids. The CDR3 here is CASSQDTSGPSTGELFF. CDR3 DNA: TGCGCCAGCAGCCAAGATACTAGCGGGCCTTCCACCGGGGAGCTGTTTTTT.

The V and J genes are TRBV29-1 and TRBJ2-1; perhaps TRBD2 as D (6 bases). Germline V gives CDR1 SQVTM, CDR2 ANQGSEA. Trimming took 5 bases from V and 0 from J, leaving 17 bases between them. This CDR3 has 16 residues. The CDR3 DNA follows: TGCAGCGTTCCTGGGGGTCTAGCGCGCTCCTACAATGAGCAGTTCTTC. This gives the protein CSVPGGLARSYNEQFF.

This chain uses TRBV6-1 with TRBJ2-7; D possibly corresponds to TRBD1 (5 bases). Looked up from germline, CDR1 is MNHNS and CDR2 is SASEGT. V lost 2 bases and J lost 3, with 11 bases in between. There are 14 residues in the CDR3. The CDR3 bases are TGTGCCAGCAGTGAAAGGACACTCGACTACGAGCAGTACTTC. Protein product: CASSERTLDYEQYF.

The chain carries TRBV7-3 and TRBJ1-1, with 7 nucleotides matching TRBD1. This CDR3 contains 13 residues. CDR1 is SGHTA, CDR2 FQGTGA, per germline. V lost 5 bases, J lost 5 bases, and 5 bases stayed unmatched. The CDR3 sequence is CASSRDRETEAFF. The CDR3 DNA sequence: TGTGCCAGCAGCCGAGACAGGGAAACTGAAGCTTTCTTT.

This clone was seen once. The chain recombines TRBV9 with TRBJ2-2; TRBD2 matches 7 bases. Per germline, CDR1 SGDLS and CDR2 YYNGEE. CDR3 length equals 15 residues. With V trimmed by 2 bases and J by 7 bases, 8 bases remained unmatched. The CDR3 is CASSVGGNQGGELFF. As DNA, the CDR3 is TGTGCCAGCAGCGTGGGGGGGAATCAGGGCGGGGAGCTGTTTTTT.

The chain links TRBV6-6 to TRBJ1-3; D call uncertain. CDR1 and CDR2 from the germline V gene are MNHNY and SVGAGI (reference sequence). V was clipped by 6 bases and J by 4 bases, with 7 bases between them. The CDR3 consists of 12 residues. CDR3 coding DNA: TGTGCCAGCAGGTCGCAGGGAAACACCATATATTTT. Translated, it gives CASRSQGNTIYF.

The V and J genes are TRBV16 and TRBJ2-2, with D maybe TRBD2 (5 bases). Per the germline V gene, CDR1 is KGHSY and CDR2 is FQNENV. This CDR3 has 15 amino acids. Deletions cut 4 bases from V and 5 bases from J, with 14 bases between. The CDR3 is CASSPRGQRTGELFF. As DNA, the CDR3 is TGTGCCAGCAGCCCGCGCGGGCAGCGGACCGGGGAGCTGTTTTTT.

The chain joins TRBV2 to TRBJ2-2, with unresolved D. Trimming removed 8 bases at V and 4 bases at J, with 14 bases between. Germline V lookup: CDR1 SNHLY, CDR2 FYNNEI. This CDR3 has 14 residues. The CDR3 spells CASDLSGFTGELFF. The CDR3 coding sequence is TGTGCCAGCGACCTGTCCGGATTCACCGGGGAGCTGTTTTTT.

This clone appeared once. The CDR3 region is CASSQGMAGGYTF. DNA for the CDR3: TGCGCCAGCAGCCAGGGAATGGCAGGTGGCTACACCTTC. This rearrangement joins TRBV5-1 to TRBJ1-2; the D gene is possibly TRBD1 (5 bases). The CDR3 has 13 residues. CDR1 and CDR2 (germline): SGHRS, YFSETQ. Trimming took off 4 bases at V and 7 bases at J, with 14 bases between the two ends.

DNA for the CDR3: TGTGCCAGCAGTTTAGGACTAGCGGGAGCCAGGGAGCAGTACTTC. It codes for CASSLGLAGAREQYF. The chain couples TRBV28 to TRBJ2-7; 13 nucleotides line up with TRBD2. V was clipped by 2 bases and J by 7 bases; unmatched bases: 5. The CDR3 has 15 amino acids. Germline V gene lookup returns CDR1 MDHEN and CDR2 SYDVKM.

J is TRBJ2-7 and V is TRBV6-5, with 7 bases that match TRBD2. Germline V gives CDR1 MNHEY, CDR2 SVGAGI. J was trimmed by 1 base and V by 5 bases; bases with no gene match: 5. The CDR3 length is 14 residues. In DNA form, the CDR3 reads TGTGCCAGCAGTCTCAGCGGGACTTCCTACGAGCAGTACTTC. Translated, it gives CASSLSGTSYEQYF.